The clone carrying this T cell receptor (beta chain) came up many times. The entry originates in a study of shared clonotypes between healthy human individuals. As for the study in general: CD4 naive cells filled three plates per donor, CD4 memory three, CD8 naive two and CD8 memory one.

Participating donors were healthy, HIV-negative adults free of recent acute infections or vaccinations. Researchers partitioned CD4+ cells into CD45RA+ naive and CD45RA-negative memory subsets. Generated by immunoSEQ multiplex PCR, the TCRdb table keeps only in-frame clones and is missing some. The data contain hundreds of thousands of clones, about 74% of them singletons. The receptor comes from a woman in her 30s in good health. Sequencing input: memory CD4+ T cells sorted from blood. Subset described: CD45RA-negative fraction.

The CDR3 protein is CASSPQEPGSGNTIYF. The CDR3 bases are TGTGCCAGCAGTCCCCAAGAGCCGGGCTCTGGAAACACCATATATTTT. V and J are TRBV2 and TRBJ1-3, with D unclear. The CDR3 is 16 amino acids. V was shortened by 5 bases and J by 0 bases, with 14 bases between the two germline ends. Germline values: CDR1 SNHLY, CDR2 FYNNEI.